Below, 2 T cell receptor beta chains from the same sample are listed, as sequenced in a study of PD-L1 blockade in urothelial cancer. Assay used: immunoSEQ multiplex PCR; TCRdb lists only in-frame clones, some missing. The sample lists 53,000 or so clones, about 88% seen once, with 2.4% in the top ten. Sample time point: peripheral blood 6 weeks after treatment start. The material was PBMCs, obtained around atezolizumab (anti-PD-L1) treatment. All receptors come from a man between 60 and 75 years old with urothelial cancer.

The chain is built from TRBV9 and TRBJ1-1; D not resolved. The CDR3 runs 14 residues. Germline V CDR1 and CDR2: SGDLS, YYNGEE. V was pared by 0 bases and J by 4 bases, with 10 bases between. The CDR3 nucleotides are TGTGCCAGCAGCGTAGGGCCAGGAACCACTGAAGCTTTCTTT. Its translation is CASSVGPGTTEAFF.

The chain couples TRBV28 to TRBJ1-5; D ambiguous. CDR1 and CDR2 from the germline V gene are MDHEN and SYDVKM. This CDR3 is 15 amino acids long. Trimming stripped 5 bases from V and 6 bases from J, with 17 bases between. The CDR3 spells CASSMTRDRGQPQHF. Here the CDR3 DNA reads TGTGCCAGCAGTATGACAAGGGATCGGGGTCAGCCCCAGCATTTT.